The text below deals with one TCR beta chain. Its cognate antigen is unknown. Before any sequencing was done, the ViraFEST assay used viral peptide pools to expand antigen-specific CD4+ T cells. Subsequent to roughly 9 days of culture, CD4+ T cells were isolated. Nucleocapsid antibodies stayed negative before and after vaccination, showing no earlier SARS-CoV-2 infection. Half of the medium was exchanged for IL-2 medium on both days 3 and 7. This sample is drawn from a study of vaccination effects on CD4 cells after COVID-19. Study results and limitations: Healthy vaccinees had only 1 of 255 vaccine-induced clones cross-react with common cold coronaviruses.

Germline V gene sequence: CDR1 SGHTA, CDR2 FQGNSA. V was clipped by 1 base and J by 5 bases, with 5 bases between them. This CDR3 has 12 residues. Produced via immunoSEQ multiplex PCR; TCRdb's table is partial and in-frame only. The sample shows 25,000 to 35,000 clones, 55% to 75% of them seen only once. This sample comprised CD4+ T cells from PBMCs cultured with HCoV-229E spike peptides, obtained before COVID-19 vaccination. The chain has TRBV7-2 and TRBJ2-5, with D hard to call. This TCR was sampled from a human donor who received a COVID-19 vaccine. This chain's CDR3 is CASSLVFETQYF. DNA for the CDR3: TGTGCCAGCAGCTTAGTCTTTGAGACCCAGTACTTC.